The TCR beta chain under discussion was sequenced for a study of shared clonotypes between healthy human individuals. Overall study findings and caveats: The represented genetic and exposure-history diversity was limited by the small number of donors.

Donors, healthy HIV-negative adults, lacked recent acute infections or vaccinations. Only in-frame clones appear in the TCRdb table, and some are missing; sequencing was by immunoSEQ multiplex PCR. The data hold millions of clones, with 85% to 95% observed a single time. Details on this clone: The antigen remains unidentified.

The TCR comes from a man younger than 35 in good health. Material for sequencing was naive CD4+ T cells sorted from blood. Subset of the sample: CD45RA+ positively selected.

The CDR3 loop is CASSENTSGGYEQYF. The CDR3, as DNA: TGTGCCAGCAGTGAAAATACTAGCGGGGGTTACGAGCAGTACTTC. The chain links TRBV6-1 to TRBJ2-7; 11 bases map to TRBD2. V was clipped by 2 bases and J by 4 bases; unmatched bases: 4. The CDR3 length is 15 residues. The germline V gene encodes CDR1 MNHNS and CDR2 SASEGT.